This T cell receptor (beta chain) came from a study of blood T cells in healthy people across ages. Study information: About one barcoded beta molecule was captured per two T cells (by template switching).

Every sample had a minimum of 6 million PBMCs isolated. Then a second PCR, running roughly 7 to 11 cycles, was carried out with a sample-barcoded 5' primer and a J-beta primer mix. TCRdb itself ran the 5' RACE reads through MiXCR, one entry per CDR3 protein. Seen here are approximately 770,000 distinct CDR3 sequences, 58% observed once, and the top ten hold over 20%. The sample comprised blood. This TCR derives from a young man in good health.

CDR3 in amino acids: CSVTNRGLNTEAFF. In DNA form, the CDR3 reads TGCAGCGTGACTAACAGGGGCCTAAACACTGAAGCTTTCTTT. V gene TRBV29-1 combines with J gene TRBJ1-1; TRBD1 aligns across 7 bases. CDR1 and CDR2 (germline): SQVTM, ANQGSEA. Losses at the gene ends were 6 bases for V and 2 bases for J; bases not matched to a gene: 9. The CDR3 contains 14 residues. The whole variable domain, remainder taken from reference TRBV29-1 and TRBJ1-1, is SAVISQKPSRDICQRGTSLTIQCQVDSQVTMMFWYRQQPGQSLTLIATANQGSEATYESGFVIDKFPISRPNLTFSTLTVSNMSPEDSSIYLCSVTNRGLNTEAFFGQGTRLTVV.